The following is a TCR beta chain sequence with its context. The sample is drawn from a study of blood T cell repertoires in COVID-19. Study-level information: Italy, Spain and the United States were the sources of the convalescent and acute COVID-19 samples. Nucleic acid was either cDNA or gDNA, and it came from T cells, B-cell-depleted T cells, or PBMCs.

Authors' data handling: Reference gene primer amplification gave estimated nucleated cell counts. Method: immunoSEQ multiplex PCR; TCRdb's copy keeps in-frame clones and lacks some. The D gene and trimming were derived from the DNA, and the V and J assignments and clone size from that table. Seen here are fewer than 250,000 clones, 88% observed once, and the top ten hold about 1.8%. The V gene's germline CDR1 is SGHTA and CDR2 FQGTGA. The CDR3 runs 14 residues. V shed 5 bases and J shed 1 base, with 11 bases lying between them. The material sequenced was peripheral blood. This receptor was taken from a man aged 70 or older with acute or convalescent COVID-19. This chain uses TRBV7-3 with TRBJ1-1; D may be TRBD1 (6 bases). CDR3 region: CASSPLGANTEAFF. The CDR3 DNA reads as TGTGCCAGCAGCCCCTTGGGGGCGAACACTGAAGCTTTCTTT.